What follows are 30 T cell receptor beta chains derived from one specimen sequenced in a study of Graves' ophthalmopathy and Graves' hyperthyroidism. Researchers took RNA transcripts and amplified TCR beta CDR3 regions from them. A first-round RT-PCR used HTBI primers, followed by a second-round multiplex PCR. One entry per CDR3 protein results from TCRdb running MiXCR on the multiplex PCR reads. The sample lists around 400,000 distinct CDR3 sequences; 20% to 25% were seen once. The sequenced sample was peripheral blood. These receptors were obtained from a woman aged 18-29 years with stable Graves' hyperthyroidism.

The genes are TRBV12-3 or TRBV12-4 and TRBJ2-7; 7 nucleotides match TRBD1. The CDR3 has 13 amino acids. The V gene end was trimmed by 8 bases and the J gene end by 7 bases; junction bases not matched to a gene: 11. CDR3 sequence: CASLQGSLGEQYF. CDR3 DNA: TGTGCCAGCCTACAGGGGTCCCTGGGGGAGCAGTACTTC.

Many counts were recorded for this clonotype. The J gene is TRBJ2-5, the V gene TRBV30; D remains unclear. This CDR3 comprises 11 residues. Germline V gene lookup returns CDR1 GTSNPN and CDR2 SVGIG (reference sequence). V was clipped by 4 bases and J by 5 bases, with 8 bases between them. The CDR3, as DNA: TGTGCCTGGAATGCCGGCGAGACCCAGTACTTC. Translating it yields CAWNAGETQYF.

This clonotype showed up many times. V gene TRBV20-1 combines with J gene TRBJ2-7; 8 bases fit TRBD1. Trimming took 6 bases from V and 2 from J; bases not matched to a gene: 12. There are 15 residues in the CDR3. CDR1 and CDR2 (germline): DFQATT, SNEGSKA (reference sequence). The CDR3 nucleotides read TGCAGTGCACCCACGGTGGGACAGGTTACCTACGAGCAGTACTTC. It codes for CSAPTVGQVTYEQYF.

The rearrangement joins TRBV12-3 or TRBV12-4 to TRBJ1-1, with 7 bases matching TRBD1. V lost 6 bases, J lost 0 bases, and 4 bases stayed unmatched. This CDR3 is built from 14 residues. The CDR3 protein is CASRTTGMNTEAFF. CDR3 in DNA: TGTGCCAGCAGGACGACAGGGATGAACACTGAAGCTTTCTTT.

This clonotype was counted at least ten times. V usage is TRBV12-3 or TRBV12-4 and J usage is TRBJ1-5, with D possibly matching TRBD1 (6 bases). V dropped 6 bases and J dropped 3 bases, with 18 bases sitting between them. The CDR3 runs to 16 residues. The CDR3 loop is CASSYDSGQFNQPQHF. In DNA form, the CDR3 reads TGTGCCAGCAGCTATGACAGCGGACAGTTCAATCAGCCCCAGCATTTT.

V is TRBV5-1 and J is TRBJ2-2, with 8 nucleotides matching TRBD1. Germline loops: CDR1 SGHRS, CDR2 YFSETQ. The CDR3 has 15 residues. Trimming removed 3 bases from V and 4 bases from J; junction bases left unmatched: 5. DNA for the CDR3: TGCGCCAGCAGCTCTCAGGGGGCAGGCACCGGGGAGCTGTTTTTT. Residues: CASSSQGAGTGELFF.

This clonotype was observed a few times. CDR3 DNA sequence: TGTGCCAGCAGTGACCAGGGATCAAGCTCCTACGAGCAGTACTTC. This sequence encodes CASSDQGSSSYEQYF. This rearrangement joins TRBV6-1 to TRBJ2-7; a weak D match, TRBD1 (5 bases). CDR3 length: 15 residues. Germline V gene lookup returns CDR1 MNHNS and CDR2 SASEGT. Trimming pared 3 bases from V and 0 bases from J, leaving 12 bases between.

This clonotype was detected many times. This chain connects TRBV7-2 to TRBJ2-4, with 9 bases lining up with TRBD1. The ends lost 4 bases at V and 6 bases at J; junction bases unmatched: 7. The CDR3 runs 15 residues. Germline-derived CDR1 and CDR2 are SGHTA and FQGNSA. In DNA, the CDR3 is TGTGCCAGCAGCTCCACCGACAGGGGGAGAAACATTCAGTACTTC. Its translation: CASSSTDRGRNIQYF.

This clonotype was found many times. The gene calls are TRBV7-2 and TRBJ2-5; D ambiguous. The CDR3 length is 19 residues. Germline-derived CDR1 and CDR2 are SGHTA and FQGNSA. V was shortened by 2 bases and J by 0 bases, with 22 bases between the two germline ends. The CDR3 protein is CASSLTPRRSSWYQETQYF. CDR3 DNA: TGTGCCAGCAGCTTAACGCCCCGACGGAGCTCTTGGTACCAAGAGACCCAGTACTTC.

The J gene is TRBJ1-1, the V gene TRBV28; no firm D call. The germline V gene encodes CDR1 MDHEN and CDR2 SYDVKM. This CDR3 has 14 residues. Trimming shortened V by 7 bases and J by 1 base, and 13 bases separated the two germline ends. The CDR3 DNA reads as TGTGCCAGCACGCATCAGGCCTGGAACACTGAAGCTTTCTTT. This encodes CASTHQAWNTEAFF.

This clonotype was seen repeatedly, ten times or more. The chain is built from TRBV27 and TRBJ1-2; D not certain. V lost 0 bases and J 6 bases, leaving 8 bases between the germline ends. The CDR3 is 13 amino acids. Looked up from germline, CDR1 is MNHEY and CDR2 is SMNVEV (reference sequence). As DNA, the CDR3 is TGTGCCAGCAGTTTATCGGAAGGAAATGGCTACACCTTC. It encodes CASSLSEGNGYTF.

This clonotype appeared many times. The genes are TRBV28 and TRBJ1-2; D not certain. The length of the CDR3 is 13 residues. V was pared by 4 bases and J by 4 bases, with 10 bases between. CDR1 is MDHEN and CDR2 is SYDVKM in the germline V gene. The DNA of the CDR3 is TGTGCCAGCAGTTACGGACGGCTCTATGGCTACACCTTC. Amino acids: CASSYGRLYGYTF.

This clonotype was counted many times. V and J are TRBV5-1 and TRBJ2-7; 7 bases match TRBD1. Germline V gene data show CDR1 as SGHRS and CDR2 as YFSETQ. After removal of 2 bases from V and 4 bases from J, the junction contained 6 bases not matched to a gene. CDR3 length equals 14 residues. The CDR3 here is CASSFGTENYEQYF. The CDR3, as DNA: TGCGCCAGCAGCTTTGGGACAGAGAATTACGAGCAGTACTTC.

This clonotype appeared many times. The chain recombines TRBV6-2 or TRBV6-3 with TRBJ2-5, with 10 bases that match TRBD1. CDR3 size: 17 residues. The germline gives CDR1 MNHEY, CDR2 SVGEGT. V was clipped by 2 bases and J by 2 bases; unmatched bases: 8. The DNA of the CDR3 is TGTGCCAGCAGTTACGGGACCCCGGGACAGGGGCAAGAGACCCAGTACTTC. This gives the protein CASSYGTPGQGQETQYF.

This clonotype was seen ten or more times. This chain links TRBV5-1 with TRBJ1-2; no reliable D call. The V gene's germline CDR1 is SGHRS and CDR2 YFSETQ. This CDR3 region has 14 residues. Trimming pared 0 bases from V and 2 bases from J, leaving 8 bases between. The CDR3 sequence: CASSLGVGNYGYTF. CDR3 nucleotide sequence: TGCGCCAGCAGCTTGGGGGTCGGGAACTATGGCTACACCTTC.

This rearrangement joins TRBV6-2 or TRBV6-3 to TRBJ2-5; D gene ambiguous. The V end lost 5 bases, the J end lost 5 bases, and 9 bases lay between the germline ends. The CDR3 spans 12 residues. The germline gives CDR1 MNHEY, CDR2 SVGEGT. The CDR3 DNA sequence: TGTGCCAGCAGTACTTCCCTTGAGACCCAGTACTTC. Protein product: CASSTSLETQYF.

This clonotype came up many times. The V and J genes are TRBV5-1 and TRBJ1-1; D not resolved. CDR1 and CDR2 (germline): SGHRS, YFSETQ. This CDR3 region has 14 residues. V was clipped by 1 base and J by 6 bases, with 13 bases between them. This CDR3 is CASSLWQFSPEAFF. The CDR3, as DNA: TGCGCCAGCAGCTTGTGGCAGTTTAGCCCTGAAGCTTTCTTT.

The table lists this clonotype with many counts. This chain connects TRBV4-3 to TRBJ2-7; no clear D. Per the germline V gene, CDR1 is LGHNA and CDR2 is YSLEER. The CDR3 loop spans 14 amino acids. Trimming removed 4 bases at V and 4 bases at J, with 14 bases between. This CDR3 is CASSLQTRSYEQYF. The CDR3 DNA reads as TGCGCCAGCAGCCTTCAGACTCGATCATACGAGCAGTACTTC.

At least ten counts were recorded for this clonotype. The rearrangement joins TRBV29-1 to TRBJ2-5, with D maybe TRBD2 (6 bases). CDR1 and CDR2 from the germline V gene are SQVTM and ANQGSEA. CDR3 length equals 13 residues. The V gene lost 1 base and the J gene lost 5 bases, with 11 bases spanning the gap. The CDR3 nucleotides read TGCAGCGTTGAAGGCGGGGAGTGGGAGACCCAGTACTTC. It yields the protein CSVEGGEWETQYF.

This clonotype was seen repeatedly, ten times or more. This chain joins TRBV20-1 and TRBJ1-1; no firm D call. V was clipped by 0 bases and J by 3 bases, with 11 bases between them. The CDR3 loop spans 14 amino acids. Germline V gene lookup returns CDR1 DFQATT and CDR2 SNEGSKA (reference sequence). CDR3 amino acids: CSAREDPGDTEAFF. Here the CDR3 DNA reads TGCAGTGCTAGAGAGGACCCCGGGGACACTGAAGCTTTCTTT.

This clonotype was observed at least ten times. V is TRBV28 and J is TRBJ2-7, with TRBD2 identical over 7 bases. V gave up 5 bases and J gave up 4 bases; unmatched junction bases: 14. The CDR3 has 16 residues. Germline CDR1 is MDHEN and CDR2 is SYDVKM. The DNA for the CDR3 is TGTGCCAGCAGTCTACCGACGGGGCAGGGAGGGTACGAGCAGTACTTC. It yields the protein CASSLPTGQGGYEQYF.

Ten or more counts support this clonotype. This sequence joins TRBV9 and TRBJ1-3; D may be TRBD1 (5 bases). This CDR3 is 13 amino acids long. V was cut by 4 bases and J by 8 bases, with 13 bases left in between. Germline V gene data show CDR1 as SGDLS and CDR2 as YYNGEE. CDR3 loop: CASSPRAVDTIYF. In nucleotides, the CDR3 is TGTGCCAGCAGCCCCAGGGCCGTCGACACCATATATTTT.

This clonotype was picked up one time. The chain couples TRBV6-2 or TRBV6-3 to TRBJ1-1; D call uncertain. CDR3 length equals 13 residues. V was shortened by 2 bases and J by 10 bases, with 14 bases between the two germline ends. The germline V gene has CDR1 MNHEY and CDR2 SVGEGT. CDR3 residues: CASSYVPWGGAFF. The CDR3 DNA reads as TGTGCCAGCAGTTACGTCCCCTGGGGAGGAGCTTTCTTT.

This clonotype was found many times. The rearrangement uses TRBV7-2 and TRBJ2-5, with D possibly matching TRBD2 (5 bases). V dropped 3 bases and J dropped 5 bases, with 13 bases sitting between them. The length of the CDR3 is 14 residues. CDR1 and CDR2 from the germline V gene are SGHTA and FQGNSA. For the CDR3, the DNA is TGTGCCAGCAGCTTGAGGGTTTTCGGGGAGACCCAGTACTTC. Protein product: CASSLRVFGETQYF.

The table lists this clonotype with many counts. This chain joins TRBV5-1 and TRBJ2-7; D unresolved. The V end was cut by 0 bases, the J end by 3 bases, with 10 bases between. The CDR3 is made up of 14 amino acids. The germline V gene has CDR1 SGHRS and CDR2 YFSETQ. CDR3 coding DNA: TGCGCCAGCAGCTTGGTCTCGGCAGTCTACGAGCAGTACTTC. Translating gives CASSLVSAVYEQYF.

This clonotype was detected many times. The gene calls are TRBV12-3 or TRBV12-4 and TRBJ1-2; no firm D call. The ends were cut back, 6 bases at V and 3 bases at J, with 5 bases in the middle. The CDR3 extends over 11 amino acids. CDR3 nucleotide sequence: TGTGCCAGCAGGAAGGACTATGGCTACACCTTC. It yields the protein CASRKDYGYTF.

This clonotype was found a few times. The rearrangement links TRBV12-3 or TRBV12-4 to TRBJ2-5; D remains ambiguous. With 7 bases removed from V and 5 bases from J, the gap between germline ends came to 14 bases. The CDR3 totals 13 residues. In DNA, the CDR3 is TGTGCCAGCACTCTCCATCCTCGGGAGACCCAGTACTTC. It codes for CASTLHPRETQYF.

In this sample, this clonotype turned up a few times. Germline is not matched at one junction end, which may reflect a read error. The CDR3 nucleotides read TGTGCCAGCAGCTCGACAGGAGCGCTAGCCAAAAACATTAAGTACTTC. Translation gives CASSSTGALAKNIKYF. J is TRBJ2-4 and V is TRBV7-2, with a tentative D call TRBD1 (6 bases). CDR1 and CDR2 from the germline V gene are SGHTA and FQGNSA. The CDR3 totals 16 residues.

The chain carries TRBV9 and TRBJ2-6; D call uncertain. V shed 4 bases and J shed 4 bases, with 18 bases lying between them. Germline V gene data show CDR1 as SGDLS and CDR2 as YYNGEE. This CDR3 spans 17 amino acids. The CDR3 is CASSTPPMNSGANVLTF. CDR3 DNA sequence: TGTGCCAGCAGCACTCCCCCTATGAATTCCGGGGCCAACGTCCTGACTTTC.

The chain links TRBV12-3 or TRBV12-4 to TRBJ1-6; D is undetermined. The CDR3 sequence is 14 residues long. Between the trimmed V and J ends, which lost 3 bases and 7 bases, there was a span of 10 bases. This CDR3 is CASSFLAVNSPLHF. The CDR3 region has the DNA TGTGCCAGCAGTTTCTTGGCGGTCAATTCACCCCTCCACTTT.